Listed here are 17 T cell receptor beta chains from one sample, sequenced in a study of CD8+ T cells in alopecia areata. Treatment here: oral pan-JAK inhibitor, 5-10 mg twice daily. Investigators isolated RNA and reverse transcribed it into cDNA to act as the sequencing template. Generated by immunoSEQ multiplex PCR, the TCRdb table keeps only in-frame clones and is missing some. Among about 120,000 clones listed, approximately 59% were seen once. Sequences were derived from CD8+ T cells sorted from blood, sampled at week 4, from a patient treated with tofacitinib. These TCRs come from a human donor with alopecia areata.

This sequence joins TRBV30 and TRBJ2-7, with a weak D call TRBD1 (5 bases). The germline V gene has CDR1 GTSNPN and CDR2 SVGIG (reference sequence). The CDR3 consists of 13 residues. Trimming pared 0 bases from V and 2 bases from J, leaving 8 bases between. The CDR3 region is CAWSVTDTYEQYF. CDR3 DNA sequence: TGTGCCTGGAGTGTAACGGACACCTACGAGCAGTACTTC.

The chain combines TRBV29-1 with TRBJ2-3, with D tentatively TRBD2 (7 bases). Germline lookup yields CDR1 SQVTM and CDR2 ANQGSEA. The CDR3 is 13 residues long. The V end lost 6 bases, the J end lost 4 bases, and 14 bases lay between the germline ends. The CDR3 loop is CSVNGGASDTQYF. In DNA form, the CDR3 reads TGCAGCGTGAATGGGGGGGCGTCAGATACGCAGTATTTT.

Here the CDR3 reads CASSWYGQETQYF. In DNA, the CDR3 is TGTGCCAGCAGCTGGTACGGGCAAGAGACCCAGTACTTC. The chain is built from TRBV7-9 and TRBJ2-5, with D hard to call. Trimming pared 4 bases from V and 2 bases from J, leaving 8 bases between. Germline loops: CDR1 SEHNR, CDR2 FQNEAQ (reference sequence). The CDR3 loop spans 13 amino acids.

Notes on this clone: Other DNA sequences from this sample encode an identical CDR3 as well. The chain combines TRBV30 with TRBJ1-2; D not certain. Germline CDR1 reads GTSNPN; CDR2 reads SVGIG (reference sequence). V was cut by 1 base and J by 5 bases, with 8 bases left in between. There are 12 residues in the CDR3. The CDR3 DNA follows: TGTGCCTGGAGTGGGGGAGGTTATGGCTACACCTTC. Protein sequence: CAWSGGGYGYTF.

The chain couples TRBV30 to TRBJ1-1; possibly TRBD1 for D (6 bases). The CDR3 covers 14 residues. V dropped 3 bases and J dropped 1 base, with 12 bases sitting between them. Germline V gene sequence: CDR1 GTSNPN, CDR2 SVGIG (reference sequence). CDR3 coding DNA: TGTGCCTGGAGGCCGGGGGCAGCGAACACTGAAGCTTTCTTT. Residues: CAWRPGAANTEAFF.

CDR3 DNA sequence: TGTGCCTGGAGTGCGGCAGGGATGGGGGCAGGCTATGGCTACACCTTC. It specifies CAWSAAGMGAGYGYTF. This rearrangement joins TRBV30 to TRBJ1-2; D perhaps matches TRBD1 (6 bases). This CDR3 contains 16 residues. V lost 1 base to trimming and J lost 4 bases, with 19 bases between them. The germline V gene encodes CDR1 GTSNPN and CDR2 SVGIG (reference sequence).

The genes are TRBV7-2 and TRBJ2-5; 13 bases align to TRBD2. CDR1 and CDR2 from the germline V gene are SGHTA and FQGNSA. The CDR3 is 14 amino acids. V dropped 4 bases and J dropped 5; count of bases not matched to a gene: 1. The CDR3 coding sequence is TGTGCCAGCAGCTCGGGACTAGCGGGGGAGACCCAGTACTTC. Its protein is CASSSGLAGETQYF.

This sequence joins TRBV27 and TRBJ2-7, with D unresolved. CDR3 length equals 11 residues. The germline CDR1 and CDR2 sequences are MNHEY and SMNVEV (reference sequence). The V end lost 11 bases, the J end lost 5 bases, and 13 bases lay between the germline ends. CDR3 residues: CAPYLKDEQYF. CDR3 in DNA: TGTGCCCCCTACCTGAAGGACGAGCAGTACTTC.

This clone was recorded a few times. This rearrangement joins TRBV28 to TRBJ2-7; D is unresolved. The germline V and J ends were trimmed by 5 bases and 5 bases, with 10 bases remaining between them. Germline V gene data show CDR1 as MDHEN and CDR2 as SYDVKM. The length of the CDR3 is 12 residues. CDR3 sequence (DNA): TGTGCCAGCAGTCGGAATGGTCACGAGCAGTACTTC. Translation gives CASSRNGHEQYF.

A single count supports this clone. The chain carries TRBV4-1 and TRBJ1-1; no clear D. CDR1 is MGHRA and CDR2 is YSYEKL in the germline V gene. The CDR3 has 14 amino acids. V was shortened by 0 bases and J by 0 bases, with 5 bases between the two germline ends. The CDR3 coding sequence is TGCGCCAGCAGCCAAGATCGGGTGAACACTGAAGCTTTCTTT. Its protein product is CASSQDRVNTEAFF.

The CDR3 coding sequence is TGTGCCAGCAGCTTAGAGTTGGGGATCCGACGGGAGCAGTACTTC. Amino acids: CASSLELGIRREQYF. V is TRBV7-8 and J is TRBJ2-7, with D unclear. The CDR3 runs 15 residues. From germline, CDR1 is SGHVS and CDR2 FQNEAQ. Trimming cost V 1 base and J 7 bases, with 17 bases left between them.

In its sample, this clone was seen once. The rearrangement links TRBV7-6 to TRBJ2-7; D is possibly TRBD1 (7 bases). The germline V gene has CDR1 SGHVS and CDR2 FNYEAQ. Trimming removed 4 bases at V and 0 bases at J, with 13 bases between. This CDR3 is built from 15 residues. The CDR3 DNA is TGTGCCAGCAGCTCGACGCGGGACAGCTCCTACGAGCAGTACTTC. Its translation is CASSSTRDSSYEQYF.

The genes are TRBV2 and TRBJ2-5, with a possible D match to TRBD1 (6 bases). This CDR3 contains 15 residues. With 2 bases removed from V and 5 bases from J, the gap between germline ends came to 15 bases. Germline V CDR1 and CDR2: SNHLY, FYNNEI. The DNA of the CDR3 is TGTGCCAGCAGTGAACTAAGGGCAGGGGAGGAGACCCAGTACTTC. Its protein product is CASSELRAGEETQYF.

The V gene is TRBV29-1, the J gene TRBJ2-3; 11 nucleotides align to TRBD2. Trimming at V came to 1 base and at J to 3 bases, leaving 0 bases not matched to a gene. The CDR3 has 14 amino acids. Germline CDR1 and CDR2: SQVTM and ANQGSEA. CDR3 DNA sequence: TGCAGCGTTGAAGGACTAGCGGGGACAGATACGCAGTATTTT. Its translation is CSVEGLAGTDTQYF.

This clone was picked up a small number of times. The V call is TRBV29-1, the J call TRBJ2-1; possibly TRBD2 for D (6 bases). V was cut by 6 bases and J by 6 bases, with 15 bases left in between. This CDR3 has 13 amino acids. Germline CDR1 and CDR2: SQVTM and ANQGSEA. As DNA, the CDR3 is TGCAGCGTCTCTTTGGGACTCGGCAATGAGCAGTTCTTC. Its protein product is CSVSLGLGNEQFF.

The CDR3 DNA follows: TGTGCCAGCAGCCAAACATCAGGGGCTGGTAGCGAAAAACTGTTTTTT. It yields the protein CASSQTSGAGSEKLFF. V is TRBV4-2 and J is TRBJ1-4; maybe TRBD1 (6 bases). Trimming took 2 bases from V and 8 from J, leaving 18 bases between them. Germline CDR1 is LGHNA and CDR2 is YNFKEQ. CDR3 length: 16 amino acids.

This clone was counted only a few times. The DNA of the CDR3 is TGTGCCAGCAGACGAACTAGCGGGGTCGGCGAAGAGACCCAGTACTTC. Protein product: CASRRTSGVGEETQYF. The chain is built from TRBV7-2 and TRBJ2-5; TRBD2 agrees at 10 bases. Germline lookup yields CDR1 SGHTA and CDR2 FQGNSA. The V gene end was trimmed by 6 bases and the J gene end by 3 bases; junction bases not matched to a gene: 10. The CDR3 extends over 16 amino acids.